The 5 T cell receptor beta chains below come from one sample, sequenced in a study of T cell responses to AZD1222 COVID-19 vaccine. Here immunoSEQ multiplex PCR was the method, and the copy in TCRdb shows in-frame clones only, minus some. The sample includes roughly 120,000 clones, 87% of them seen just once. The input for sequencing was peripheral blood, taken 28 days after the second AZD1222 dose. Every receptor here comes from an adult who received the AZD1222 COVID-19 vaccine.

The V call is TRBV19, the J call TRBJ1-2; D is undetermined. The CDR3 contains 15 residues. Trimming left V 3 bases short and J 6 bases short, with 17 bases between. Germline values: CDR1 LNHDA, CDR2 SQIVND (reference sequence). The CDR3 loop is CASSISTVATHGYTF. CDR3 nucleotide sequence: TGTGCCAGTAGTATCTCCACCGTCGCCACCCATGGCTACACCTTC.

The CDR3 DNA reads TGCGCCAGCAGCACGGGACAGGGGAGTTATGGCTACACCTTC. It yields the protein CASSTGQGSYGYTF. The chain carries TRBV5-1 and TRBJ1-2, with 10 bases matching TRBD1. J gave up 5 bases and V 4 bases, and 5 bases lay outside the gene matches. The germline V gene has CDR1 SGHRS and CDR2 YFSETQ. The CDR3 extends over 14 amino acids.

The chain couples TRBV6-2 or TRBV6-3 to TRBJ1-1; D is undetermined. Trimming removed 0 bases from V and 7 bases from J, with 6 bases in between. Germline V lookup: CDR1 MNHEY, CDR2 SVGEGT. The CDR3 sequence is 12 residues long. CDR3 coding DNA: TGTGCCAGCAGTTACTCGTGGGGTGAAGCTTTCTTT. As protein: CASSYSWGEAFF.

CDR3 in amino acids: CAISEHYEQYF. Here the CDR3 DNA reads TGTGCCATCAGTGAGCACTACGAGCAGTACTTC. The rearrangement uses TRBV10-3 and TRBJ2-7; D is unclear. V was cut by 2 bases and J by 3 bases, with 2 bases left in between. This CDR3 region has 11 residues. Germline V gene sequence: CDR1 ENHRY, CDR2 SYGVKD.

CDR3 sequence: CASSVGSDSPLHF. Here the CDR3 DNA reads TGTGCCAGCAGCGTTGGGAGTGATTCACCCCTCCACTTT. V is TRBV5-5 and J is TRBJ1-6; D is uncertain. Germline assignment: CDR1 SGHKS and CDR2 YYEKEE (reference sequence). The CDR3 length is 13 residues. Trimming shortened V by 4 bases and J by 8 bases, and 10 bases separated the two germline ends.